These 22 T cell receptor beta chains were sequenced from one sample in a study of regulatory T cells in long-lasting Graves disease (dated by TCRdb to the early 2020s). Library construction relied on multiplex PCR. TCRdb names Illumina HiSeq 4000 as the instrument used. To build TCR beta libraries, CDR3 regions were amplified by Arm-PCR using iRepertoire HTBI primers. TCRdb reran the public reads through fastp at Q25 and MiXCR, keeping productive beta chains. Merged by CDR3 protein, the rows form single entries marked with the most common genes and DNA. The sample table lists around 420,000 distinct CDR3 sequences, approximately 15% of them with a count of one. The top ten clones comprise roughly 7.7% of the sample. According to the study, the label for this sample's time point signals: newly diagnosed GD, antithyroid drugs for less than 3 months. RNA was extracted from PBMCs in TRIzol for both TCR sequencing and RNA sequencing.

These same data were also listed under a study on T cells in Graves' hyperthyroidism and ophthalmopathy.

The material was peripheral blood mononuclear cells (PBMCs), obtained at new diagnosis, from a patient treated with antithyroid drugs. The receptors derive from a woman between 35 and 50 years old with Graves disease. Donor details come from another sample of the same person, matched by shared clones.

The chain combines TRBV6-2 or TRBV6-3 with TRBJ1-4, with TRBD1 matching over 12 bases. Germline V gives CDR1 MNHEY, CDR2 SVGEGT. The ends lost 5 bases at V and 6 bases at J; junction bases unmatched: 4. The CDR3 length is 15 residues. CDR3 residues: CASSPGTGGYEKLFF. The CDR3 DNA is TGTGCCAGCAGTCCCGGGACAGGGGGCTATGAAAAACTGTTTTTT.

This clonotype was picked up many times. The chain recombines TRBV20-1 with TRBJ2-7, with D perhaps TRBD1 or TRBD2 (5 bases each). CDR3 size: 13 residues. The germline CDR1 and CDR2 sequences are DFQATT and SNEGSKA (reference sequence). Trimming took off 0 bases at V and 7 bases at J, with 13 bases between the two ends. CDR3 nucleotide sequence: TGCAGTGCTAGAGATCCGGGGCCGGGGGAGCAGTACTTC. This gives the protein CSARDPGPGEQYF.

In its sample, this clonotype was seen many times. The gene calls are TRBV28 and TRBJ1-1; perhaps TRBD1 as D (5 bases). CDR1 is MDHEN, CDR2 SYDVKM, per germline. This CDR3 is built from 15 residues. The V gene lost 7 bases and the J gene lost 0 bases, with 15 bases spanning the gap. The CDR3 DNA follows: TGTGCCAGCACCCCAGACAGCACCATGAACACTGAAGCTTTCTTT. Amino acid sequence: CASTPDSTMNTEAFF.

V usage is TRBV28 and J usage is TRBJ2-7; D gene ambiguous. There are 12 residues in the CDR3. Trimming took 7 bases from V and 5 from J, leaving 12 bases between them. Germline values: CDR1 MDHEN, CDR2 SYDVKM. The chain's CDR3 is CASIGGLHEQYF. The CDR3 DNA follows: TGTGCCAGCATAGGCGGTCTCCACGAGCAGTACTTC.

This clonotype was recorded many times. The rearrangement joins TRBV19 to TRBJ1-1; perhaps TRBD1 as D (6 bases). Trimming took off 1 base at V and 1 base at J, with 10 bases between the two ends. Germline V lookup: CDR1 LNHDA, CDR2 SQIVND (reference sequence). CDR3 length: 15 residues. CDR3 nucleotide sequence: TGTGCCAGTAGTATAGCCCGGGGACAGAACACTGAAGCTTTCTTT. Translation gives CASSIARGQNTEAFF.

This clonotype showed up many times. V and J are TRBV28 and TRBJ2-3; D is perhaps TRBD2 (5 bases). Germline CDR1 reads MDHEN; CDR2 reads SYDVKM. Deletions cut 1 base from V and 5 bases from J, with 25 bases between. The CDR3 is made up of 19 amino acids. CDR3 amino acids: CASSLYKGLHNPREDTQYF. The CDR3 nucleotides are TGTGCCAGCAGTTTATATAAGGGTCTACACAATCCTCGGGAAGATACGCAGTATTTT.

Comments on this clonotype: A much larger clone differs from this one at a single base, so this may be a read error. This chain's CDR3 is CANSQRTGRLTGELFF. CDR3 DNA: TGTGCCAACAGCCAAAGGACAGGGCGTTTGACCGGGGAGCTGTTTTTT. This chain joins TRBV3-1 and TRBJ2-2; TRBD1 matches 8 bases. The V gene's germline CDR1 is LGHDT and CDR2 YNNKEL (reference sequence). The CDR3 is 16 amino acids. Complete variable domain (other parts from reference TRBV3-1 and TRBJ2-2): DTAVSQTPKYLVTQMGNDKSIKCEQNLGHDTMYWYKQDSKKFLKIMFSYNNKELIINETVPNRFSPKSPDKAHLNLHINSLELGDSAVYFCANSQRTGRLTGELFFGEGSRLTVL.

This sequence joins TRBV19 and TRBJ2-7; 12 nucleotides match TRBD1. Germline values: CDR1 LNHDA, CDR2 SQIVND (reference sequence). V gave up 3 bases and J gave up 3 bases; unmatched junction bases: 3. CDR3 length equals 15 residues. CDR3 nucleotide sequence: TGTGCCAGTAGTATTGGGACAGGGGGCTTCTACGAGCAGTACTTC. This translates into CASSIGTGGFYEQYF.

There are many counts of this clonotype. CDR3: CASSFWPGGSSTEAFF. The CDR3 DNA reads as TGTGCCAGCAGCTTTTGGCCAGGGGGTTCATCCACTGAAGCTTTCTTT. V and J are TRBV7-9 and TRBJ1-1; TRBD1 agrees at 7 bases. V lost 3 bases, J lost 4 bases, and 11 bases stayed unmatched. Germline V gene lookup returns CDR1 SEHNR and CDR2 FQNEAQ (reference sequence). The CDR3 loop spans 16 amino acids.

This clonotype appeared many times. The J gene is TRBJ1-2, the V gene TRBV19; unclear D gene. Germline V gene sequence: CDR1 LNHDA, CDR2 SQIVND (reference sequence). V lost 5 bases and J lost 0, with 16 bases in between. This CDR3 has 16 residues. This chain's CDR3 is CASSPSGSSANYGYTF. CDR3 in DNA: TGTGCCAGTAGTCCCTCCGGCAGCTCCGCTAACTATGGCTACACCTTC.

This chain uses TRBV6-1 with TRBJ2-7; 7 bases fit TRBD1. This CDR3 has 15 residues. Germline CDR1 and CDR2: MNHNS and SASEGT. After removal of 2 bases from V and 2 bases from J, the junction contained 6 bases not matched to a gene. In DNA form, the CDR3 reads TGTGCCAGCAGTGAATATTGGACAGGTACCTACGAGCAGTACTTC. Its protein is CASSEYWTGTYEQYF.

At least ten counts were recorded for this clonotype. The rearrangement uses TRBV7-2 and TRBJ1-2; 9 nucleotides align to TRBD1. CDR1 is SGHTA, CDR2 FQGNSA, per germline. This CDR3 is 16 amino acids long. Trimming cost V 1 base and J 4 bases; bases outside gene matches: 7. As DNA, the CDR3 is TGTGCCAGCAGCTTAGTCGGGACAGGGTCTGGCTATGGCTACACCTTC. This translates into CASSLVGTGSGYGYTF.

J is TRBJ2-1 and V is TRBV12-3 or TRBV12-4; 7 nucleotides match TRBD1. This CDR3 is 12 amino acids long. Unmatched junction bases numbered 4, after V lost 5 bases and J lost 9 bases. The CDR3 sequence is CASSPQGSEQFF. For the CDR3, the DNA is TGTGCCAGCAGTCCACAGGGGAGTGAGCAGTTCTTC.

This clonotype was counted many times. This rearrangement joins TRBV27 to TRBJ1-3; 9 bases agree with TRBD1. Trimming took 5 bases from V and 4 from J; bases not matched to a gene: 6. The CDR3 length is 15 residues. In germline, CDR1 is MNHEY, CDR2 SMNVEV (reference sequence). The CDR3 coding sequence is TGTGCCAGCAGTGCACAGGGGGCTGGAGGAAACACCATATATTTT. Protein sequence: CASSAQGAGGNTIYF.

In its sample, this clonotype was seen many times. The genes are TRBV28 and TRBJ1-1; 7 bases line up with TRBD1. Germline loops: CDR1 MDHEN, CDR2 SYDVKM. The length of the CDR3 is 16 residues. Unmatched junction bases numbered 8, after V lost 4 bases and J lost 0 bases. CDR3 DNA sequence: TGTGCCAGCAGTTCCGACAGGGTTTGGGTGAACACTGAAGCTTTCTTT. Translating it yields CASSSDRVWVNTEAFF.

To note about this clonotype: A much larger clone differs from this one at a single base, so this may be a read error. J is TRBJ2-7 and V is TRBV20-1; D is uncertain. The germline V and J ends were trimmed by 2 bases and 7 bases, with 21 bases remaining between them. The CDR3 contains 15 residues. Germline CDR1 and CDR2: DFQATT and SNEGSKA (reference sequence). CDR3 sequence (DNA): TGCAGTGCTAGATCGGGCGCAAGTCCTTACAATGAGCAGTACTTC. Protein: CSARSGASPYNEQYF.

This chain connects TRBV5-6 to TRBJ2-1; D is perhaps TRBD2 (5 bases). This CDR3 contains 14 residues. CDR1 and CDR2 (germline): SGHDT, YYEEEE. The V end lost 4 bases, the J end lost 4 bases, and 12 bases lay between the germline ends. CDR3 region: CASSPASRYNEQFF. In DNA form, the CDR3 reads TGTGCCAGCAGCCCGGCTAGCCGGTACAATGAGCAGTTCTTC.

A remark on this clonotype: A junction boundary mismatches the germline segment, possibly from a read error. This chain joins TRBV6-5 and TRBJ1-3; 8 nucleotides match TRBD1. The V gene's germline CDR1 is MNHEY and CDR2 SVGAGI. The CDR3 totals 16 residues. The CDR3 is CAGSYGTGISGNTIYF. DNA of the CDR3: TGTGCCGGCAGTTACGGGACAGGAATCTCTGGAAACACCATATATTTT.

V and J are TRBV4-1 and TRBJ2-1, with D perhaps matching TRBD2 (6 bases). Germline loops: CDR1 MGHRA, CDR2 YSYEKL. Trimming took off 4 bases at V and 9 bases at J, with 13 bases between the two ends. This CDR3 comprises 13 residues. CDR3 in DNA: TGCGCCAGCAGCCGGTCTAGGGGAGGTGAGCAGTTCTTC. Amino acids: CASSRSRGGEQFF.

The gene calls are TRBV6-1 and TRBJ2-1; TRBD2 is a possible D gene (7 bases). Germline V CDR1 and CDR2: MNHNS, SASEGT. The CDR3 is made up of 16 amino acids. V lost 8 bases to trimming and J lost 2 bases, with 19 bases between them. CDR3 sequence (DNA): TGTGCCAGCCAAATAGGGGAGGGGGGTACCTACAATGAGCAGTTCTTC. Amino acid sequence: CASQIGEGGTYNEQFF.

This clonotype has a count of ten or more. This rearrangement joins TRBV7-2 to TRBJ2-7; 16 positions agree with TRBD2. CDR3 length: 17 amino acids. Germline-derived CDR1 and CDR2 are SGHTA and FQGNSA. The ends lost 2 bases at V and 8 bases at J; junction bases unmatched: 9. This chain's CDR3 is CASSLIPGTSGGVQQYF. The CDR3 nucleotides read TGTGCCAGCAGCTTAATCCCTGGGACTAGCGGGGGGGTACAGCAGTACTTC.

This clonotype was counted at least ten times. This sequence joins TRBV29-1 and TRBJ2-5; 9 bases fit TRBD2. V lost 0 bases to trimming and J lost 3 bases; unmatched junction nucleotides: 5. Germline lookup yields CDR1 SQVTM and CDR2 ANQGSEA. This CDR3 contains 15 residues. The CDR3 DNA follows: TGCAGCGTTGAAGATGGCGCTAGCGGGGAAGAGACCCAGTACTTC. Protein: CSVEDGASGEETQYF.